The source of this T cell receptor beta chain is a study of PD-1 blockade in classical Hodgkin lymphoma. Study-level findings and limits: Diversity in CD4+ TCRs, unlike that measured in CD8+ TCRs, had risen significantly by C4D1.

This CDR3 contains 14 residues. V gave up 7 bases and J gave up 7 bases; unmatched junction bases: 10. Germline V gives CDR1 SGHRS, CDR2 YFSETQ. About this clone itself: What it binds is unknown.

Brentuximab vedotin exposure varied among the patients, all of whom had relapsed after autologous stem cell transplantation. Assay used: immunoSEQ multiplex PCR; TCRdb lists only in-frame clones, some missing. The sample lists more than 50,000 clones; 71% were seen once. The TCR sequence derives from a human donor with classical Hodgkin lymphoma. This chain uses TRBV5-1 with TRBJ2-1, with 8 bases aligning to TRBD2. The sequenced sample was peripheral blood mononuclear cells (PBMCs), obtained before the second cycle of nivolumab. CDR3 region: CASGLPGGQNEQFF. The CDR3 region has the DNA TGCGCCAGCGGCCTGCCGGGAGGGCAGAATGAGCAGTTCTTC.